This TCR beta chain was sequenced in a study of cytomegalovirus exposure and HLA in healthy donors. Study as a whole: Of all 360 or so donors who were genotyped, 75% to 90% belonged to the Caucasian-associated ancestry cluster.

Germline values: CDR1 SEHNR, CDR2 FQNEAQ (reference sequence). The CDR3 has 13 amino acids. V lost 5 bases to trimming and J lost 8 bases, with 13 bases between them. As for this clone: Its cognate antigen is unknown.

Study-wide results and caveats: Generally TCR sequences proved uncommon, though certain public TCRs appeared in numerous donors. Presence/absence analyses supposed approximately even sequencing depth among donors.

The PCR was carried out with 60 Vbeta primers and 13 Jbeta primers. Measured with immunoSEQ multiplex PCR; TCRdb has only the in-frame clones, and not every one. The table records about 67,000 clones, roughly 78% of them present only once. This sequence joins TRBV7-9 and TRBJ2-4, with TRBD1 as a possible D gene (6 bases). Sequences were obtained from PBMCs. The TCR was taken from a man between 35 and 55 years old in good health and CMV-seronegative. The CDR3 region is CASSQTGEDIQYF. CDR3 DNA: TGTGCCAGCAGCCAGACAGGAGAAGACATTCAGTACTTC.